What follows are 5 T cell receptor beta chains derived from one specimen sequenced in a study of T cells expressing NK-cell markers. Reprocessing the 5' RACE reads, TCRdb reports a single entry for every CDR3 protein and omits DNA. Its table lists a few hundred thousand distinct CDR3 sequences. Material: blood T cells: a sorted CD56 or NKG2C T cell subset, CD4+ or CD8+ T cells, or bulk PBMC T cells (not recorded which). The receptors originated from a man aged 18 to 29 in good health.

V is TRBV6-1 and J is TRBJ2-1; the TCRdb call, TRBD2, lacks DNA for checking. Germline V CDR1 and CDR2: MNHNS, SASEGT. This CDR3 has 16 residues. The CDR3 spells CASSPRTSGSKGGQFF.

The rearrangement joins TRBV25-1 to TRBJ2-3; TCRdb's D call of TRBD1 is untestable without DNA. The length of the CDR3 is 13 residues. Germline CDR1 and CDR2: MGHDK and SYGVNS. CDR3 protein: CASSESAPATQYF.

This chain uses TRBV4-1 with TRBJ2-7. CDR3 length: 16 residues. CDR1 is MGHRA and CDR2 is YSYEKL in the germline V gene. CDR3 sequence reads: CASSQDGAGVPYEQYF.

This chain links TRBV4-2 with TRBJ1-5. The V gene's germline CDR1 is LGHNA and CDR2 YNFKEQ. This CDR3 has 14 residues. The CDR3: CASSQDLVNQPQHF.

This chain connects TRBV5-5 to TRBJ2-5; TCRdb's D call, TRBD1, is unchecked because there is no DNA. The CDR3 covers 14 residues. Germline assignment: CDR1 SGHKS and CDR2 YYEKEE (reference sequence). The CDR3 loop is CASTKGQEQETQYF.